The rows below give T cell receptor beta chains drawn from one sample of a study of T cell repertoires in cytomegalovirus infection. TCRdb processed the reads anew with MiXCR; each CDR3 protein has one entry. Here the sample spans 650,000 to 900,000 distinct CDR3 sequences, just under 30% being singletons. Antigen specificity for these receptors is unknown. The starting material was cultured CD8+ T cells from PBMCs, obtained from culture after CMV antigen stimulation. These receptors came from a human donor in good health (CMV status not recorded). Some clones in this sample may be carry-over from other donors' samples. The conserved cysteine and the conserved F or W are not part of the CDR3 here. Size is stated for part of the rows, as once, few or many counts, or as a class when the clone is expanded.

clone_size: NA
v_call: TRBV29-1
j_call: TRBJ2-1
cdr3_aa: SVELAGDNYNEQF

clone_size: few
v_call: TRBV6-6
j_call: TRBJ1-1
cdr3_aa: ASSYSEVLGEAF

clone_size: NA
v_call: TRBV19
j_call: TRBJ1-1
cdr3_aa: ASRIKQEGTEAF

clone_size: NA
v_call: TRBV7-9
j_call: TRBJ1-3
cdr3_aa: ASEGRERRNTIY

clone_size: few
v_call: TRBV12-3/TRBV12-4
j_call: TRBJ1-5
cdr3_aa: ASSLADRGLNQPQH

clone_size: few
v_call: TRBV27
j_call: TRBJ2-1
cdr3_aa: ASSFLGDISYNEQF

clone_size: NA
v_call: TRBV4-1
j_call: TRBJ2-1
cdr3_aa: ASREQGSYNEQF

clone_size: few
v_call: TRBV27
j_call: TRBJ1-2
cdr3_aa: ASSTGGSNYGYT

clone_size: NA
v_call: TRBV4-1
j_call: TRBJ2-1
cdr3_aa: ASSQVLLAQQF

clone_size: few
v_call: TRBV6-2/TRBV6-3
j_call: TRBJ1-2
cdr3_aa: ASSWDPSGNYGYT

clone_size: few
v_call: TRBV29-1
j_call: TRBJ1-1
cdr3_aa: SVDEGQRNTEAF

clone_size: many
v_call: TRBV7-8
j_call: TRBJ1-4
cdr3_aa: ASSLGVVGGGYEKLF

clone_size: few
v_call: TRBV4-1
j_call: TRBJ1-1
cdr3_aa: ASMGDTEAF

clone_size: NA
v_call: TRBV7-9
j_call: TRBJ1-1
cdr3_aa: ASSGGQTMNTEAF

clone_size: NA
v_call: TRBV28
j_call: TRBJ2-5
cdr3_aa: ASSLTRLEETQY